These 2 T cell receptor beta chains came from one sample sequenced in a study of post-analysis software for immune sequencing data. Study-wide results and caveats: Roughly 5 TRBV segments occurring more often in patients than controls included TRBV5-6, TRBV5-1 and TRBV20-1.

TCR beta cDNA libraries had unique molecular identifiers. TCRdb re-derived calls from the PCR reads in MiXCR, one entry per CDR3 protein. Of approximately 770,000 distinct CDR3 sequences in the sample, around 46% were seen once. No cognate antigen is known for these TCRs. Specimen: blood. These receptors all come from a girl under 18 with multiple sclerosis.

This clonotype was counted only a few times. This chain links TRBV12-3 or TRBV12-4 with TRBJ2-1, with D maybe TRBD1 (5 bases). This CDR3 comprises 10 residues. The V end was cut by 6 bases, the J end by 10 bases, with 7 bases between. In DNA form, the CDR3 reads TGTGCCAGCAGCTGGACAGAGCAGTTCTTC. This sequence encodes CASSWTEQFF.

Regarding this clonotype: Sequence at one end of the junction differs from germline and may be a read error. V is TRBV30 and J is TRBJ2-7, with D tentatively TRBD2 (6 bases). The CDR3 sequence is 12 residues long. Germline V gene lookup returns CDR1 GTSNPN and CDR2 SVGIG (reference sequence). CDR3 sequence reads: CARSPSGDEQYF. The CDR3 DNA reads as TGTGCCCGGAGTCCCTCGGGGGATGAGCAGTACTTC.